This TCR beta chain stems from a study of shared clonotypes between healthy human individuals. Points from the study as a whole: Even with large depth, rarefaction showed that sorted-subset sequencing was incomplete. A handful of donors had around 5% of their naive CD4 clonotypes in common. All-four-donor shared clonotypes had higher generation probabilities than non-shared clonotypes did.

Note on this clone: Its target is not known.

The CDR3 extends over 16 amino acids. The V end lost 4 bases, the J end lost 2 bases, and 19 bases lay between the germline ends. Per the germline V gene, CDR1 is SGHKS and CDR2 is YYEKEE (reference sequence). Assay: immunoSEQ multiplex PCR; the TCRdb copy retains only in-frame clones and omits some. The repertoire consists of hundreds of thousands of clones, with roughly 70% occurring once and the leading ten covering more than 1.5%. The TCR sequence derives from a woman aged 25 to 45 in good health. This rearrangement joins TRBV5-5 to TRBJ2-7; D may be TRBD1 (6 bases). Sample: memory CD4+ T cells sorted from blood. Subset here: CD45RA-negative fraction. The CDR3 DNA reads TGTGCCAGCAGCAGGCCCGGGACAACGAAGGCCTACGAGCAGTACTTC. The encoded protein is CASSRPGTTKAYEQYF.